This T cell receptor beta chain was retrieved from a study of CD8+ T cells in alopecia areata. Treatment: oral pan-JAK inhibitor, 5-10 mg twice daily. Sampling of alopecia areata patients yielded lesional scalp punch biopsies as well as peripheral blood. The CDR3 totals 15 residues. V shed 10 bases and J 3 bases; nucleotides not matched to a gene: 8. Germline V gives CDR1 SNHLY, CDR2 FYNNEI. Reverse transcription of extracted RNA yielded cDNA, which provided the sequencing template. Sequencing was performed with immunoSEQ multiplex PCR; in TCRdb, only in-frame clones are kept and a portion is missing. The sample has about 87,000 clones; over 70% are singletons.

The receptor was isolated from a human donor with alopecia areata. This sequence joins TRBV2 and TRBJ2-3, with TRBD2 identical over 12 bases. Here the sequenced sample was CD8+ T cells sorted from blood, taken at week 44, from a patient treated with tofacitinib. The CDR3 region is CANLPSGGATDTQYF. CDR3 DNA: TGTGCCAACCTACCTAGCGGGGGGGCAACAGATACGCAGTATTTT.